One sample yielded the 16 T cell receptor beta chains listed below, sequenced in a study of blood T cell repertoires in COVID-19. Sequencing was performed with immunoSEQ multiplex PCR; in TCRdb, only in-frame clones are kept and a portion is missing. This table has under 300,000 clones, around 82% appearing once. Source material: peripheral blood. Receptors were obtained from a man at least 80 years old with acute or convalescent COVID-19.

The chain links TRBV7-6 to TRBJ2-1; TRBD2 matches 9 bases. Germline CDR1 and CDR2: SGHVS and FNYEAQ. The length of the CDR3 is 19 residues. Trimming removed 5 bases from V and 0 bases from J; junction bases left unmatched: 14. CDR3 DNA: TGTGCCAGCAGCGCCCTCGGGGTTGGCGGGGGGGCCTCCTACAATGAGCAGTTCTTC. Its translation: CASSALGVGGGASYNEQFF.

The chain carries TRBV29-1 and TRBJ2-7; 9 bases are a match to TRBD1. From germline, CDR1 is SQVTM and CDR2 ANQGSEA. The CDR3 loop spans 14 amino acids. J gave up 3 bases and V 5 bases, and 8 bases lay outside the gene matches. The DNA for the CDR3 is TGCAGCGTTTCCCTGGGACAGGGTGTCTACGAGCAGTACTTC. It codes for CSVSLGQGVYEQYF.

The rearrangement uses TRBV6-6 and TRBJ2-7; 8 bases fit TRBD1. This CDR3 contains 16 residues. J was trimmed by 2 bases and V by 5 bases; bases with no gene match: 11. CDR1 is MNHNY, CDR2 SVGAGI, per germline (reference sequence). The CDR3 protein is CASSALPGQVTYEQYF. CDR3 DNA sequence: TGTGCCAGCAGTGCCTTACCGGGACAGGTTACCTACGAGCAGTACTTC.

This clone has just one count. The chain carries TRBV28 and TRBJ1-2; D is unclear. Germline V lookup: CDR1 MDHEN, CDR2 SYDVKM. Trimming stripped 3 bases from V and 2 bases from J, with 10 bases between. The CDR3 is 14 residues long. Written as DNA, the CDR3 is TGTGCCAGCAGTTTGGGCAGGAAAAACTATGGCTACACCTTC. Its protein product is CASSLGRKNYGYTF.

The count of this clone is one. As DNA, the CDR3 is TGTGCCAGCAGCTGGGGGACAGCGGCTGGGGCCAACGTCCTGACTTTC. Its translation is CASSWGTAAGANVLTF. The chain is built from TRBV7-2 and TRBJ2-6; 7 bases are shared with TRBD1. Germline V gene data show CDR1 as SGHTA and CDR2 as FQGNSA. The J segment lost 2 bases and the V segment lost 4 bases, leaving 5 bases of the junction unmatched. The CDR3 extends over 16 amino acids.

The chain couples TRBV7-2 to TRBJ1-1, with D uncertain. V was pared by 6 bases and J by 4 bases, with 12 bases between. Germline CDR1 and CDR2: SGHTA and FQGNSA. The CDR3 is 13 residues long. The CDR3 sequence is CASSPPAATEAFF. The CDR3 coding sequence is TGTGCCAGCAGTCCCCCAGCGGCCACTGAAGCTTTCTTT.

CDR3 residues: CATSRPGGEYNEQFF. As DNA, the CDR3 is TGTGCCACCAGCAGACCTGGGGGGGAGTACAATGAGCAGTTCTTC. The J gene is TRBJ2-1, the V gene TRBV15; TRBD2 agrees at 7 bases. The germline gives CDR1 LNHNV, CDR2 YYDKDF (reference sequence). Trimming removed 2 bases from V and 4 bases from J; junction bases left unmatched: 5. CDR3 length: 15 residues.

The chain links TRBV2 to TRBJ2-3, with D possibly TRBD2 on 6 matching bases. The V gene lost 4 bases and the J gene lost 7 bases, with 15 bases spanning the gap. CDR3 size: 14 residues. Germline V gives CDR1 SNHLY, CDR2 FYNNEI. CDR3 amino acids: CASSVGTPLYTQYF. CDR3 coding DNA: TGTGCCAGCAGTGTCGGGACTCCTCTTTATACGCAGTATTTT.

This clone occurred a few times. The V and J genes are TRBV6-5 and TRBJ1-2; no clear D gene. This CDR3 spans 13 amino acids. The V gene lost 5 bases and the J gene lost 8 bases, with 15 bases spanning the gap. Per germline, CDR1 MNHEY and CDR2 SVGAGI. The CDR3, as DNA: TGTGCCAGCAGTCCGACGGGGAGGTACGGCTACACCTTC. It codes for CASSPTGRYGYTF.

A single count supports this clone. The gene calls are TRBV5-6 and TRBJ2-1; 9 positions agree with TRBD2. This CDR3 comprises 16 residues. Trimming took 4 bases from V and 7 from J; bases not matched to a gene: 12. Germline CDR1 and CDR2: SGHDT and YYEEEE. CDR3 loop: CASSQQRGEWWNEQFF. Here the CDR3 DNA reads TGTGCCAGCAGCCAACAGCGGGGGGAGTGGTGGAATGAGCAGTTCTTC.

The chain employs TRBV5-1 and TRBJ2-2; D perhaps matches TRBD1 (5 bases). Germline V lookup: CDR1 SGHRS, CDR2 YFSETQ. The CDR3 covers 14 residues. Trimming shortened V by 5 bases and J by 1 base, and 9 bases separated the two germline ends. The CDR3, as DNA: TGCGCCAGCAGGGGGCAGGGGAACACCGGGGAGCTGTTTTTT. It translates to CASRGQGNTGELFF. The full variable domain, completed using reference TRBV5-1 and TRBJ2-2, is KAGVTQTPRYLIKTRGQQVTLSCSPISGHRSVSWYQQTPGQGLQFLFEYFSETQRNKGNFPGRFSGRQFSNSRSEMNVSTLELGDSALYLCASRGQGNTGELFFGEGSRLTVL.

This sequence joins TRBV7-3 and TRBJ2-6, with 7 positions matching TRBD1. The V segment lost 2 bases and the J segment 4 bases; nucleotides outside the gene matches: 5. Per germline, CDR1 SGHTA and CDR2 FQGTGA. The CDR3 is 16 amino acids. CDR3 DNA sequence: TGTGCCAGCAGCTTACTACAGGGGATCGGGGCCAACGTCCTGACTTTC. Translating gives CASSLLQGIGANVLTF. Variable domain in full (rest from reference TRBV7-3 and TRBJ2-6): GAGVSQTPSNKVTEKGKYVELRCDPISGHTALYWYRQSLGQGPEFLIYFQGTGAADDSGLPNDRFFAVRPEGSVSTLKIQRTERGDSAVYLCASSLLQGIGANVLTFGAGSRLTVL.

CDR3 nucleotide sequence: TGTGCCAGTATGTCGGGACAGTTGCTCAATCAGCCCCAGCATTTT. This gives the protein CASMSGQLLNQPQHF. This chain connects TRBV19 to TRBJ1-5; 7 nucleotides line up with TRBD1. The V gene's germline CDR1 is LNHDA and CDR2 SQIVND (reference sequence). V shed 7 bases and J 3 bases; nucleotides not matched to a gene: 9. The CDR3 covers 15 residues.

This clone came up a few times. The chain couples TRBV12-3 or TRBV12-4 to TRBJ1-1; D not certain. V was clipped by 5 bases and J by 7 bases, with 14 bases between them. CDR3 length: 13 amino acids. The CDR3, as DNA: TGTGCCAGCAGTGTCCGGGGTCCAATTGAAGCTTTCTTT. Translated, it gives CASSVRGPIEAFF.

This clone was counted between two and nine times. This chain joins TRBV11-2 and TRBJ2-1; 7 bases align to TRBD1. V shed 2 bases, J shed 6 bases, and the junction held 4 bases outside the gene matches. The length of the CDR3 is 14 residues. CDR1 and CDR2 (germline): SGHAT, FQNNGV. The chain's CDR3 is CASSLRGDSNEQFF. In DNA form, the CDR3 reads TGTGCCAGCAGCTTACGAGGGGACAGCAATGAGCAGTTCTTC.

The CDR3, as DNA: TGTGCCAGCAGTGAGTCCTGGAGCTCACCCCTCCACTTT. Protein product: CASSESWSSPLHF. V usage is TRBV2 and J usage is TRBJ1-6, with no clear D. V shed 3 bases and J shed 10 bases, with 10 bases lying between them. The CDR3 loop spans 13 amino acids. The germline CDR1 and CDR2 sequences are SNHLY and FYNNEI. The full variable domain, with the rest looked up from reference TRBV2 and TRBJ1-6, is EPEVTQTPSHQVTQMGQEVILRCVPISNHLYFYWYRQILGQKVEFLVSFYNNEISEKSEIFDDQFSVERPDGSNFTLKIRSTKLEDSAMYFCASSESWSSPLHFGNGTRLTVT.